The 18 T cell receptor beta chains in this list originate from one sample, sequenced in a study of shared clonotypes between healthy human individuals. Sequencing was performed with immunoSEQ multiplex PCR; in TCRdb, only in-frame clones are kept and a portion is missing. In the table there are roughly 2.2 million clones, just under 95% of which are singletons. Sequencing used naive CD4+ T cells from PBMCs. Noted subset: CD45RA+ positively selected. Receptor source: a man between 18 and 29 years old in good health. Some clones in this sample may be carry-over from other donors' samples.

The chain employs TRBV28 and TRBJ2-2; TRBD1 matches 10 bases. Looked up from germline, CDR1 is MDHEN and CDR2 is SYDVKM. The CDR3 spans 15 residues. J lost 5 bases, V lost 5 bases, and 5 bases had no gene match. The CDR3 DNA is TGTGCCAGCAGTCCCGACAGGGGGCGTACCGGGGAGCTGTTTTTT. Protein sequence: CASSPDRGRTGELFF.

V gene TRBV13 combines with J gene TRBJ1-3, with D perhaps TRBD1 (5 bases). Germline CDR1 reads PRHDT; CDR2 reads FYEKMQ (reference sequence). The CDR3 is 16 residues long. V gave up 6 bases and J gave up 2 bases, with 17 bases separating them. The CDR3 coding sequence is TGTGCCAGCAGTTTACGGTCTCCCAGGGCTGGAAACACCATATATTTT. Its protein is CASSLRSPRAGNTIYF.

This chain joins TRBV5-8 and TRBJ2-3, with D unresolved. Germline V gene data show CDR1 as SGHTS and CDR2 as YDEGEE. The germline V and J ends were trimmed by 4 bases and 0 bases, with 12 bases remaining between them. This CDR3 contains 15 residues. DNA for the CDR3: TGTGCCAGCAGCGCACTCCAATCTAGCACAGATACGCAGTATTTT. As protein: CASSALQSSTDTQYF. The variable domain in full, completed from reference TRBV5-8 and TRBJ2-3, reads EAGVTQSPTHLIKTRGQQATLRCSPISGHTSVYWYQQALGLGLQFLLWYDEGEERNRGNFPPRFSGRQFPNYSSELNVNALELEDSALYLCASSALQSSTDTQYFGPGTRLTVL.

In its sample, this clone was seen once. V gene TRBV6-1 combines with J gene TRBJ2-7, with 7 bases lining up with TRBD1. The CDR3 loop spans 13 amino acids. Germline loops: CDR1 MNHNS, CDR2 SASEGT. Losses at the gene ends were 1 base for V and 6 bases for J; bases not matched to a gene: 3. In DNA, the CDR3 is TGTGCCAGCAGTGAAGGTAACAGGGGCGAGCAGTACTTC. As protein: CASSEGNRGEQYF.

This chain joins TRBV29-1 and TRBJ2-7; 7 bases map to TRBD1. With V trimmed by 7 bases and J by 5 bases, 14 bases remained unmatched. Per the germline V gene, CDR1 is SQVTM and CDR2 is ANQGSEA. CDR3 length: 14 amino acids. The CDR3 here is CSAKDRAWEDEQYF. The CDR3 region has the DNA TGCAGCGCCAAAGACAGGGCTTGGGAAGACGAGCAGTACTTC.

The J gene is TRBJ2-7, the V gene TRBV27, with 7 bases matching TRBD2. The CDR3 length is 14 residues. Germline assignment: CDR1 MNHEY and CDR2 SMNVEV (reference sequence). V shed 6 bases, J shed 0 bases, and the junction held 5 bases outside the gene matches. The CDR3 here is CASRGGYRSYEQYF. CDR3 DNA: TGTGCCAGCAGGGGGGGGTACCGCTCCTACGAGCAGTACTTC.

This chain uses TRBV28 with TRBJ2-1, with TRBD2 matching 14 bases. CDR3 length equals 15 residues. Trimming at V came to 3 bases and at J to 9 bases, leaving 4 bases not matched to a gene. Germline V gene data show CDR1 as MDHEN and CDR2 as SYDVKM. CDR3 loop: CASSFTGLAGAEQFF. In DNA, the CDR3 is TGTGCCAGCAGTTTTACGGGACTAGCGGGAGCTGAGCAGTTCTTC.

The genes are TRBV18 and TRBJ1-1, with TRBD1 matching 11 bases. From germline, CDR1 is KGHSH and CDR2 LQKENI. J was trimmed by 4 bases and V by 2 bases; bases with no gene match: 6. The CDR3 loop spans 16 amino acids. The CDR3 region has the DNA TGTGCCAGCTCACCAGGCCTGGGACAGGGGGGCACTGAAGCTTTCTTT. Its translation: CASSPGLGQGGTEAFF.

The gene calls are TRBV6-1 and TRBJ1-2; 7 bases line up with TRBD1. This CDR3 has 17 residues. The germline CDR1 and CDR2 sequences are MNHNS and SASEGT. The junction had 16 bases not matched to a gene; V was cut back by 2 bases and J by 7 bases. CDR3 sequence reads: CASSEMSAGRGISGYTF. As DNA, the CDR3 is TGTGCCAGCAGTGAAATGTCAGCGGGCAGGGGGATAAGTGGCTACACCTTC.

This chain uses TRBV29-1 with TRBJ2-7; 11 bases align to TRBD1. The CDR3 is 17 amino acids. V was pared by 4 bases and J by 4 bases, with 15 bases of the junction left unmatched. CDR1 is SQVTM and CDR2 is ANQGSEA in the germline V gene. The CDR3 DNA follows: TGCAGCGTTGTAGGCTTAGGGACAGGGGGAGAATTTTACGAGCAGTACTTC. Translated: CSVVGLGTGGEFYEQYF.

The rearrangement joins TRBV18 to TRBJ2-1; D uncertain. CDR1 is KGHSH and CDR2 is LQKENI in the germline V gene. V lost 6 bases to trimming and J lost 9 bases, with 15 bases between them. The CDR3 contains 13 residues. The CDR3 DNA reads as TGTGCCAGCTCCCTCGACTCGCTTGCTGAGCAGTTCTTC. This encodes CASSLDSLAEQFF.

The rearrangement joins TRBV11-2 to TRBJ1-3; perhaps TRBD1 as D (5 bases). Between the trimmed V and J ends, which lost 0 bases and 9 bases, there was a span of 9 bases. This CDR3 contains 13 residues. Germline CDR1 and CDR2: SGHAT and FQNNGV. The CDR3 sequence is CASSLDAGSTIYF. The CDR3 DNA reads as TGTGCCAGCAGCTTAGATGCAGGGAGCACCATATATTTT. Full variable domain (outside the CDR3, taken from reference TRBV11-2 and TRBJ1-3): EAGVAQSPRYKIIEKRQSVAFWCNPISGHATLYWYQQILGQGPKLLIQFQNNGVVDDSQLPKDRFSAERLKGVDSTLKIQPAKLEDSAVYLCASSLDAGSTIYFGEGSWLTVV.

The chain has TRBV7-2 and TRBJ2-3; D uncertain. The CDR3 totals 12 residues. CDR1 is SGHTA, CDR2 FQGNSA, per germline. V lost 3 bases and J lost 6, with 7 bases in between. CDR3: CASSFFSDTQYF. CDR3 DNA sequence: TGTGCCAGCAGCTTTTTTTCTGATACGCAGTATTTT.

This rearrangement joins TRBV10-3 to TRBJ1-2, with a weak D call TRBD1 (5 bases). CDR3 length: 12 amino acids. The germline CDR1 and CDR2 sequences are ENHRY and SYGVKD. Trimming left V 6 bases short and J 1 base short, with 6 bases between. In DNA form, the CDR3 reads TGTGCCATCAGGGGGGTTAACTATGGCTACACCTTC. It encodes CAIRGVNYGYTF.

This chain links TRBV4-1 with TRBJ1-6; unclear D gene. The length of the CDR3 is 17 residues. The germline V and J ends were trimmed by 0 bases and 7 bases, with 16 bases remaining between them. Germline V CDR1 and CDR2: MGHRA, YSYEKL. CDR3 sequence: CASSQDLLYGGNSPLHF. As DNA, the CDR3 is TGCGCCAGCAGCCAAGATCTCCTCTACGGAGGCAATTCACCCCTCCACTTT.

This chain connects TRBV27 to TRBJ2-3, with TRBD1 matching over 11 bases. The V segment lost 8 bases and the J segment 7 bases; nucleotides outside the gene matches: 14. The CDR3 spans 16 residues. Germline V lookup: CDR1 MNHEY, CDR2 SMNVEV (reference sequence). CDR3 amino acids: CASPILDRGRGNTQYF. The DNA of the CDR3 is TGTGCCAGCCCTATCCTGGACAGGGGGCGCGGGAATACGCAGTATTTT.

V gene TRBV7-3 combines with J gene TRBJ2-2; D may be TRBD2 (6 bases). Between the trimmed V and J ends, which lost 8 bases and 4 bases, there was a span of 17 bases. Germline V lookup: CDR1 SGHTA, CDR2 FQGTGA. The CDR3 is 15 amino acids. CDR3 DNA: TGTGCCAGCGCCATGGGGGGATTTAGCACCGGGGAGCTGTTTTTT. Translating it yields CASAMGGFSTGELFF.

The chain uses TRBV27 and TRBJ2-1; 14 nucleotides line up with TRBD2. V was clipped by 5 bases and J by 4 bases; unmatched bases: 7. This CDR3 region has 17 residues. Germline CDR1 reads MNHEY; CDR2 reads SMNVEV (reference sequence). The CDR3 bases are TGTGCCAGCAGTCGCCCGGGACTAGCGGGAGAATACAATGAGCAGTTCTTC. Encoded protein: CASSRPGLAGEYNEQFF.